These 21 T cell receptor beta chains share one sample of origin, sequenced in a study of cytomegalovirus exposure and HLA in healthy donors. The PCR had 60 Vbeta and 13 Jbeta primers. The protocol was immunoSEQ multiplex PCR, while the TCRdb copy is restricted to in-frame clones and leaves out a portion. The profile shows about 240,000 clones, approximately 81% of them singletons. Sequences were obtained from PBMCs. These receptors were collected from a woman aged 60-70 years in good health and CMV-seropositive.

This clone appeared a single time. This rearrangement joins TRBV5-1 to TRBJ1-1, with TRBD1 as a possible D gene (5 bases). The CDR3 spans 15 residues. Between the trimmed V and J ends, which lost 0 bases and 5 bases, there was a span of 14 bases. CDR1 and CDR2 from the germline V gene are SGHRS and YFSETQ. This CDR3 reads CASSLGGALGTEAFF. The CDR3 nucleotides are TGCGCCAGCAGCTTGGGTGGGGCCTTGGGGACTGAAGCTTTCTTT.

The chain combines TRBV7-9 with TRBJ2-5, with D unresolved. This CDR3 is 13 amino acids long. Per germline, CDR1 SEHNR and CDR2 FQNEAQ (reference sequence). The germline V and J ends were trimmed by 5 bases and 11 bases, with 18 bases remaining between them. CDR3 region: CASSQTETPPQYF. The CDR3 DNA is TGTGCCAGCAGCCAGACCGAGACACCCCCTCAGTACTTC. Combining the CDR3 with reference TRBV7-9 and TRBJ2-5 gives the whole variable domain DTGVSQNPRHKITKRGQNVTFRCDPISEHNRLYWYRQTLGQGPEFLTYFQNEAQLEKSRLLSDRFSAERPKGSFSTLEIQRTEQGDSAMYLCASSQTETPPQYFGPGTRLLVL.

This clone was picked up a small number of times. The genes are TRBV30 and TRBJ2-7; TRBD1 aligns across 11 bases. After removal of 3 bases from V and 0 bases from J, the junction contained 7 bases not matched to a gene. This CDR3 is built from 16 residues. CDR1 and CDR2 (germline): GTSNPN, SVGIG (reference sequence). DNA of the CDR3: TGTGCCTGGAGAATTGGACAGGGGGCCTACTCCTACGAGCAGTACTTC. It translates to CAWRIGQGAYSYEQYF.

The V gene is TRBV19, the J gene TRBJ2-3; 9 nucleotides line up with TRBD2. CDR1 and CDR2 from the germline V gene are LNHDA and SQIVND (reference sequence). The CDR3 covers 16 residues. With V trimmed by 3 bases and J by 3 bases, 7 bases remained unmatched. The CDR3 spells CASSILAGMKTDTQYF. The CDR3 bases are TGTGCCAGTAGTATCCTAGCGGGAATGAAGACAGATACGCAGTATTTT.

The chain is built from TRBV4-2 and TRBJ2-7, with 12 bases fitting TRBD2. J gave up 3 bases and V 3 bases, and 6 bases lay outside the gene matches. The CDR3 sequence is 16 residues long. The V gene's germline CDR1 is LGHNA and CDR2 YNFKEQ. The CDR3 spells CASSQDTSGGFYEQYF. The CDR3 DNA follows: TGTGCCAGCAGCCAGGACACTAGCGGGGGGTTCTACGAGCAGTACTTC.

V and J are TRBV9 and TRBJ1-4; a weak D match, TRBD1 (5 bases). This CDR3 has 20 residues. Germline-derived CDR1 and CDR2 are SGDLS and YYNGEE. Trimming cost V 0 bases and J 0 bases, with 21 bases left between them. The CDR3 reads CASSVGLAGRAGSTNEKLFF. The CDR3 nucleotides are TGTGCCAGCAGCGTAGGACTAGCGGGCAGGGCTGGATCAACTAATGAAAAACTGTTTTTT.

CDR3 coding DNA: TGCGCCAGCAGTCCTCCACTAGCGGGTGGTTCCTACGAGCAGTACTTC. Protein sequence: CASSPPLAGGSYEQYF. This chain connects TRBV10-2 to TRBJ2-7; 9 nucleotides align to TRBD2. The trim removed 5 bases at V and 1 base at J, leaving 9 bases unmatched. The CDR3 length is 16 residues. Per the germline V gene, CDR1 is WSHSY and CDR2 is SAAADI.

The rearrangement uses TRBV4-2 and TRBJ2-2; D gene ambiguous. Germline V gives CDR1 LGHNA, CDR2 YNFKEQ. Trimming cost V 0 bases and J 6 bases, with 5 bases left between them. The CDR3 is made up of 13 amino acids. CDR3: CASSQDKPGELFF. The CDR3 DNA is TGTGCCAGCAGCCAAGATAAGCCCGGGGAGCTGTTTTTT.

The V and J genes are TRBV14 and TRBJ2-3, with D perhaps matching TRBD2 (6 bases). Trimming shortened V by 4 bases and J by 2 bases, and 16 bases separated the two germline ends. Germline-derived CDR1 and CDR2 are SGHDN and FVKESK. The CDR3 spans 16 residues. The CDR3 coding sequence is TGTGCCAGCAGCCGAAGAATGCGGGAACTCACAGATACGCAGTATTTT. This translates into CASSRRMRELTDTQYF.

This chain uses TRBV4-1 with TRBJ1-2; a possible D gene is TRBD1 (6 bases). V was pared by 1 base and J by 8 bases, with 23 bases between. CDR3 length: 17 amino acids. Germline V gene lookup returns CDR1 MGHRA and CDR2 YSYEKL. As DNA, the CDR3 is TGCGCCAGCAGCCAAGGGCAGGGTCGGGACATATGGAGGGGCTACACCTTC. Its translation is CASSQGQGRDIWRGYTF.

This clone was seen only once. J is TRBJ2-1 and V is TRBV7-8; TRBD1 agrees at 8 bases. The CDR3 covers 18 residues. The V segment lost 6 bases and the J segment 4 bases; nucleotides outside the gene matches: 17. Germline assignment: CDR1 SGHVS and CDR2 FQNEAQ. CDR3 bases: TGTGCCAGCAGGCCCCCTCTGGTCGGGACAGGCCGTTACAATGAGCAGTTCTTC. Its translation is CASRPPLVGTGRYNEQFF.

J is TRBJ1-5 and V is TRBV7-9; 9 bases match TRBD1. V trimming: 1 base; J trimming: 4 bases; junction bases outside the gene matches: 8. The CDR3 contains 17 residues. Germline CDR1 is SEHNR and CDR2 is FQNEAQ (reference sequence). For the CDR3, the DNA is TGTGCCAGCAGCTTAGTCACAGGGGGCTTAGGGAATCAGCCCCAGCATTTT. Translation gives CASSLVTGGLGNQPQHF.

The chain is built from TRBV6-5 and TRBJ2-1; 11 bases are shared with TRBD2. V lost 6 bases and J lost 5; bases outside the gene matches: 6. Germline V gives CDR1 MNHEY, CDR2 SVGAGI. The CDR3 spans 15 residues. The CDR3 DNA follows: TGTGCCAGCAGCCAAGGGACTAGCGGCCACAATGAGCAGTTCTTC. This sequence encodes CASSQGTSGHNEQFF.

The rearrangement links TRBV6-1 to TRBJ2-5; D might be TRBD1 (5 bases). Trimming took off 3 bases at V and 2 bases at J, with 10 bases between the two ends. The CDR3 has 14 amino acids. Germline V lookup: CDR1 MNHNS, CDR2 SASEGT. The CDR3 spells CASSDSGWQETQYF. The CDR3, as DNA: TGTGCCAGCAGTGATTCAGGGTGGCAAGAGACCCAGTACTTC.

V and J are TRBV11-2 and TRBJ1-2; 8 nucleotides agree with TRBD1. This CDR3 contains 16 residues. Germline V CDR1 and CDR2: SGHAT, FQNNGV. The V gene end was trimmed by 4 bases and the J gene end by 4 bases; junction bases not matched to a gene: 11. CDR3 protein: CASSSPPGGVGYGYTF. The DNA for the CDR3 is TGTGCCAGCAGCTCCCCCCCAGGGGGCGTAGGCTATGGCTACACCTTC.

J is TRBJ1-1 and V is TRBV2; 8 bases agree with TRBD1. V shed 4 bases, J shed 5 bases, and the junction held 6 bases outside the gene matches. The CDR3 sequence is 14 residues long. Germline V gene sequence: CDR1 SNHLY, CDR2 FYNNEI. CDR3 DNA sequence: TGTGCCAGCAGTGGTACAGGGGGAGATACTGAAGCTTTCTTT. It specifies CASSGTGGDTEAFF.

V is TRBV19 and J is TRBJ1-5; unclear D gene. The CDR3 loop spans 15 amino acids. Germline V gene data show CDR1 as LNHDA and CDR2 as SQIVND (reference sequence). V was pared by 5 bases and J by 0 bases, with 11 bases between. The CDR3 here is CASSWAINSNQPQHF. DNA of the CDR3: TGTGCCAGTAGTTGGGCGATCAATAGCAATCAGCCCCAGCATTTT.

This chain links TRBV6-6 with TRBJ1-1; D gene unclear. The germline V gene has CDR1 MNHNY and CDR2 SVGAGI (reference sequence). The CDR3 covers 11 residues. Trimming took off 6 bases at V and 6 bases at J, with 8 bases between the two ends. This CDR3 is CASSPYAEAFF. CDR3 nucleotide sequence: TGTGCCAGCAGCCCTTATGCTGAAGCTTTCTTT.

Notes on this clone: The same CDR3 arises from other DNA sequences in this sample as well. J is TRBJ1-1 and V is TRBV7-9, with D perhaps matching TRBD1 (5 bases). Between the trimmed V and J ends, which lost 6 bases and 1 base, there was a span of 12 bases. Germline CDR1 reads SEHNR; CDR2 reads FQNEAQ (reference sequence). The CDR3 has 14 amino acids. CDR3 nucleotides: TGTGCCAGCAGTTTGCGGCAGGGGAACACTGAAGCTTTCTTT. Translation gives CASSLRQGNTEAFF.

This chain links TRBV5-1 with TRBJ1-5, with D perhaps TRBD1 (5 bases). Trimming removed 0 bases from V and 6 bases from J, with 13 bases in between. CDR1 is SGHRS, CDR2 YFSETQ, per germline. CDR3 length: 15 residues. The DNA of the CDR3 is TGCGCCAGCAGCTTGGGGCAAGGGGAAGGTCAGCCCCAGCATTTT. Its translation is CASSLGQGEGQPQHF.

The rearrangement links TRBV19 to TRBJ2-1; unclear D gene. CDR1 and CDR2 (germline): LNHDA, SQIVND (reference sequence). This CDR3 spans 11 amino acids. The ends were cut back, 4 bases at V and 10 bases at J, with 8 bases in the middle. The chain's CDR3 is CASSNAMEQFF. The CDR3 coding sequence is TGTGCCAGTAGTAATGCGATGGAGCAGTTCTTC.